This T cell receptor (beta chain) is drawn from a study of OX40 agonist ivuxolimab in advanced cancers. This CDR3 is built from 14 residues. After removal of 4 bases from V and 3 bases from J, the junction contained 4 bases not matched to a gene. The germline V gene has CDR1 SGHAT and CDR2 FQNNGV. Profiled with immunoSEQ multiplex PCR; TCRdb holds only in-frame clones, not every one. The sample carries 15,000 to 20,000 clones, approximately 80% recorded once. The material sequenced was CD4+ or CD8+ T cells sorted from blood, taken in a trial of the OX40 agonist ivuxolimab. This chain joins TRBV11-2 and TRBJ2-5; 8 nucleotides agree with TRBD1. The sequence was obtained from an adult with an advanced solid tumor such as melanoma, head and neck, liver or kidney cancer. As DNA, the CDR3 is TGTGCCAGCAGCTCCCAGGGGGCGAAAGAGACCCAGTACTTC. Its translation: CASSSQGAKETQYF.